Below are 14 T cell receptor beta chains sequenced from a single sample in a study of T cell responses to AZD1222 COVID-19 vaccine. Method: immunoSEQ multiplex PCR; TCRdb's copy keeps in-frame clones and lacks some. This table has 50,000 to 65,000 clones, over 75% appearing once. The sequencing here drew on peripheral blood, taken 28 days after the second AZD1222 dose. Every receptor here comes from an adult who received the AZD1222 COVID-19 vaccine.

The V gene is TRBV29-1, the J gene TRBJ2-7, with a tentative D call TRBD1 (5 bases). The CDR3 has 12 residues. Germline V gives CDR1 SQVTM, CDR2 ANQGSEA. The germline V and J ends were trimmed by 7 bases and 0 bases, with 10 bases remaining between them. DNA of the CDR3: TGCAGCGCTCGACAGAGCTCCTACGAGCAGTACTTC. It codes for CSARQSSYEQYF.

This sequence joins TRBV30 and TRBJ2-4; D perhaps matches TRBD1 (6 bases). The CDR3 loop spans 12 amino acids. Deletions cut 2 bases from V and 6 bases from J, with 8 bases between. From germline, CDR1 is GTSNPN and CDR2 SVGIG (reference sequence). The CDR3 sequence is CAWSPDRNIQYF. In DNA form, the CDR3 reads TGTGCCTGGAGTCCGGACAGAAACATTCAGTACTTC.

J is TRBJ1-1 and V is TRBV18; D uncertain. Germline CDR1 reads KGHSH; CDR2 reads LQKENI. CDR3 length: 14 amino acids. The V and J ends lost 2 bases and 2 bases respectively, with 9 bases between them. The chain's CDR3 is CASSPSGVNTEAFF. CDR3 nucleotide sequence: TGTGCCAGCTCACCATCCGGGGTTAACACTGAAGCTTTCTTT. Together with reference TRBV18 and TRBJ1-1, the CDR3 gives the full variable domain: NAGVMQNPRHLVRRRGQEARLRCSPMKGHSHVYWYRQLPEEGLKFMVYLQKENIIDESGMPKERFSAEFPKEGPSILRIQQVVRGDSAAYFCASSPSGVNTEAFFGQGTRLTVV.

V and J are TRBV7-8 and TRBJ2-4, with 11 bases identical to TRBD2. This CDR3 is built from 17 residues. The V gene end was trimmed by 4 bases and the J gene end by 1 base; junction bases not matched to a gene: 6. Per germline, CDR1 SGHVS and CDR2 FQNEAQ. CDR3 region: CASSSSGTSGAKNIQYF. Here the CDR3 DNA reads TGTGCCAGCAGCTCCTCCGGGACTAGCGGCGCCAAAAACATTCAGTACTTC.

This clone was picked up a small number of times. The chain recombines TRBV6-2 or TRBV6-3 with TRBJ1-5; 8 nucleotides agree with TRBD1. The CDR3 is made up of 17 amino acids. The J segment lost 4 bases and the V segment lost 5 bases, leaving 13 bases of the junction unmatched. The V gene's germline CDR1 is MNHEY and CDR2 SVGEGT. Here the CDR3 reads CASSRETGAVTNQPQHF. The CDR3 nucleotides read TGTGCCAGCAGTCGGGAGACAGGGGCCGTGACGAATCAGCCCCAGCATTTT.

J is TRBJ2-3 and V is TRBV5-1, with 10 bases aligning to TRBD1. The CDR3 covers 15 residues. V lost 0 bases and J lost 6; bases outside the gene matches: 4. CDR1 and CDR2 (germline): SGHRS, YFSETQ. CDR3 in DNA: TGCGCCAGCAGCTTGGGACAGGGGGCTTTGGATACGCAGTATTTT. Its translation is CASSLGQGALDTQYF.

This CDR3 is CASSLSTSGHYEQYF. The CDR3 DNA follows: TGTGCCAGCAGCTTATCAACTAGCGGTCACTACGAGCAGTACTTC. This chain joins TRBV7-6 and TRBJ2-7, with 8 bases aligning to TRBD2. With 2 bases clipped from V and 3 bases from J, the junction kept 6 bases outside the gene matches. The germline V gene has CDR1 SGHVS and CDR2 FNYEAQ. CDR3 length: 15 residues.

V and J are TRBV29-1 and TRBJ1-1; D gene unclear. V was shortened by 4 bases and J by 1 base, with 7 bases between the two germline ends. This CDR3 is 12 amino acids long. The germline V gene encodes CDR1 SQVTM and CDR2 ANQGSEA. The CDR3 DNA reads TGCAGCGTTGGAAGAGAGAACACTGAAGCTTTCTTT. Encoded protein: CSVGRENTEAFF.

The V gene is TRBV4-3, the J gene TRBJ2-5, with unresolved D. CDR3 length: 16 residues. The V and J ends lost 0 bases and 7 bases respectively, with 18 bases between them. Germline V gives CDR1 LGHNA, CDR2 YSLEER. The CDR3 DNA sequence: TGCGCCAGCAGCCAAGATGGGTCGCAAGGCCAAAGGACCCAGTACTTC. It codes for CASSQDGSQGQRTQYF.

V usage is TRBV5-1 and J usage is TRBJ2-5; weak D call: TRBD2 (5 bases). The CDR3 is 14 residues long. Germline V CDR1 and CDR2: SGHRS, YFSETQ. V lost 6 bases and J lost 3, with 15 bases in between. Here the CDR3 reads CASKFNGIEETQYF. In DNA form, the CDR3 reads TGCGCCAGCAAATTTAACGGGATCGAAGAGACCCAGTACTTC.

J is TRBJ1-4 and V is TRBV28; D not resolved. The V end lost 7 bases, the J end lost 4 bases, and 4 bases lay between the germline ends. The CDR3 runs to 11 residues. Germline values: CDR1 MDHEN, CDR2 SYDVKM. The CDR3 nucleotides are TGTGCCAGCACGGTTAATGAAAAACTGTTTTTT. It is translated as CASTVNEKLFF.

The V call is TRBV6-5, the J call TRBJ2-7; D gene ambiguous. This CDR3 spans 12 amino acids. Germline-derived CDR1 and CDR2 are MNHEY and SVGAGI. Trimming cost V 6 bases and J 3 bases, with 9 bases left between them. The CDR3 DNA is TGTGCCAGCAGGAGAGTTTTCTACGAGCAGTACTTC. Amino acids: CASRRVFYEQYF.

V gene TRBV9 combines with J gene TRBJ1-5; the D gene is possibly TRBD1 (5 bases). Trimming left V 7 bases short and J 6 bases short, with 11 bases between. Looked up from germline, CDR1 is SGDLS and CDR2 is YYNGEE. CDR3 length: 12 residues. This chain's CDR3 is CASEGDGQPQHF. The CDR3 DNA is TGTGCCAGCGAAGGGGATGGTCAGCCCCAGCATTTT.

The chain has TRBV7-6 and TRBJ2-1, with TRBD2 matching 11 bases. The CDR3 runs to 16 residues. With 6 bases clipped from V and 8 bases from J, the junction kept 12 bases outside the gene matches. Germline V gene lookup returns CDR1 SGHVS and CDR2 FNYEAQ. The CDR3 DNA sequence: TGTGCCAGCAGGCCCTTGACTAGCGGGACATTTGATGAGCAGTTCTTC. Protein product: CASRPLTSGTFDEQFF. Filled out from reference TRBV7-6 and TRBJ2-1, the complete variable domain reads GAGVSQSPRYKVTKRGQDVALRCDPISGHVSLYWYRQALGQGPEFLTYFNYEAQQDKSGLPNDRFSAERPEGSISTLTIQRTEQRDSAMYRCASRPLTSGTFDEQFFGPGTRLTVL.